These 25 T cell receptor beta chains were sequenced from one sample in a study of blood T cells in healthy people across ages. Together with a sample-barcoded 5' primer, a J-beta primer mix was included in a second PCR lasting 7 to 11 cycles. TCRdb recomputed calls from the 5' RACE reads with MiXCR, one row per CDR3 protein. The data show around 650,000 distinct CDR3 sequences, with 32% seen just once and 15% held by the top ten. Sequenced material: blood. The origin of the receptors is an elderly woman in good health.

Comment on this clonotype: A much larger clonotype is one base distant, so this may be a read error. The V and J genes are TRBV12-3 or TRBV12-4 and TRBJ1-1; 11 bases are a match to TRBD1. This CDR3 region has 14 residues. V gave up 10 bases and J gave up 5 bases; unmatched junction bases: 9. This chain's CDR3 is CANTWTGGWTEAFF. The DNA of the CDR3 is TGTGCCAACACCTGGACAGGGGGCTGGACTGAAGCTTTCTTT.

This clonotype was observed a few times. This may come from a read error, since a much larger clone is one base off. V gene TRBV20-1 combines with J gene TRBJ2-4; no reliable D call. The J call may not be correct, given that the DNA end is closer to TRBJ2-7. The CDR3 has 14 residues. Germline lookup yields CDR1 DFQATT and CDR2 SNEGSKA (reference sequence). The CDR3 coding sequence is TGCAGTGCTAGAGATCTTAAGAGACGCTACGAGCAGTACTTC. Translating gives CSARDLKRRYEQYF.

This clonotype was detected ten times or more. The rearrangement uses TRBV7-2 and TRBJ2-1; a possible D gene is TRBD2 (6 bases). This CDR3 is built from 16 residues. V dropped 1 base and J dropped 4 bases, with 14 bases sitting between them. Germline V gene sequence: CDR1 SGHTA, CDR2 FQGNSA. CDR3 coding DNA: TGTGCCAGCAGCTTAGGGGTAGGTGGGGGGTACAATGAGCAGTTCTTC. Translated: CASSLGVGGGYNEQFF.

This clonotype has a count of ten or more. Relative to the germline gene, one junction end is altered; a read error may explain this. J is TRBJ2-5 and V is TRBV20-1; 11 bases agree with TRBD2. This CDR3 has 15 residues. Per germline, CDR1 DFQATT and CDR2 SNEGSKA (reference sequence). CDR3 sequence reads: CNARGGSGGGGTQYF. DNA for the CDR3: TGCAATGCTAGAGGGGGTAGCGGGGGGGGTGGAACCCAGTACTTC.

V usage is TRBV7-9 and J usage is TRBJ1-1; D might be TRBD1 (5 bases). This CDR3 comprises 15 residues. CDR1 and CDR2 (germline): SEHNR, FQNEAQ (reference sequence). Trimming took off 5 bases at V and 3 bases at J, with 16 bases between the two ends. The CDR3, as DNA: TGTGCCAGCAGCCTCCAGGAGGGGCCGTACACTGAAGCTTTCTTT. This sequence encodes CASSLQEGPYTEAFF. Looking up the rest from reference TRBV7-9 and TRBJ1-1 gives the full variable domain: DTGVSQNPRHKITKRGQNVTFRCDPISEHNRLYWYRQTLGQGPEFLTYFQNEAQLEKSRLLSDRFSAERPKGSFSTLEIQRTEQGDSAMYLCASSLQEGPYTEAFFGQGTRLTVV.

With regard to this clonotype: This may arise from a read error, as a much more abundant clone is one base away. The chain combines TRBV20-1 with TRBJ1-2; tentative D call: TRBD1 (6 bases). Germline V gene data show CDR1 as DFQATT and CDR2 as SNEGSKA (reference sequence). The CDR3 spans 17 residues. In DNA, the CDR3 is TGCAGTACTAGAGATGGAGAAGGGGACAAGGGGAACTATGGCTACACCTTC. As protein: CSTRDGEGDKGNYGYTF.

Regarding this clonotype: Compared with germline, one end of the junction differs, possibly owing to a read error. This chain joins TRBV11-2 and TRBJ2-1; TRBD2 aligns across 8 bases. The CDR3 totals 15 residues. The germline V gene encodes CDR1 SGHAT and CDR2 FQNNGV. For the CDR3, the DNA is TGTGCCAGCAGCTTAGCCGGGGGGGCCTACAATGAGCAGGTCTTC. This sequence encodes CASSLAGGAYNEQVF.

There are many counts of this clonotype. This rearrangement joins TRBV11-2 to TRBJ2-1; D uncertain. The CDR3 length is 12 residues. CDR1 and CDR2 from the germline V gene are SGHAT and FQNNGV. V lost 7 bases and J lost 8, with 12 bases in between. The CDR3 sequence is CASTYTLHEQFF. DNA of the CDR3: TGTGCCAGCACCTATACCCTCCATGAGCAGTTCTTC.

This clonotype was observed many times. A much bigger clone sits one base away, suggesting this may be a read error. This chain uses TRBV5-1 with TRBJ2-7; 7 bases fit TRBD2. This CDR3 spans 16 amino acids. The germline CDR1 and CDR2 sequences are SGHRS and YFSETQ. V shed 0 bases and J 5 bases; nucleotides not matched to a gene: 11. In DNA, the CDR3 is TGCGCCAGCAGCTTGGGGGGGGGGATCTTACGGGACGAGCAGTACTTC. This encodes CASSLGGGILRDEQYF.

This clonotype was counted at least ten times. The CDR3 coding sequence is TGTGCCAGCAGCTTCACCGGGATCGGAGATACGCAGTATTTT. Translated: CASSFTGIGDTQYF. The chain recombines TRBV7-6 with TRBJ2-3, with a tentative D call TRBD2 (5 bases). Trimming removed 3 bases from V and 5 bases from J, with 12 bases in between. Germline V CDR1 and CDR2: SGHVS, FNYEAQ. The CDR3 contains 14 residues.

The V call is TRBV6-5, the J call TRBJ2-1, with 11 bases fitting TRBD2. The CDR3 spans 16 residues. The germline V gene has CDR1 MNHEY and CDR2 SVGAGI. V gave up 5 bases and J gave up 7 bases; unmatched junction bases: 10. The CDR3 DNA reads TGTGCCAGCAGTCGTGGACTAGCGGGCCGCGGGAATGAGCAGTTCTTC. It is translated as CASSRGLAGRGNEQFF.

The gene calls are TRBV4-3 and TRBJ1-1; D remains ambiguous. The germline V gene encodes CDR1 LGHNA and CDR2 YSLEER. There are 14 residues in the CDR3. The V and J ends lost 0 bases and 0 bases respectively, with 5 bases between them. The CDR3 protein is CASSQDFLNTEAFF. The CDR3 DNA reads TGCGCCAGCAGCCAAGATTTCCTGAACACTGAAGCTTTCTTT.

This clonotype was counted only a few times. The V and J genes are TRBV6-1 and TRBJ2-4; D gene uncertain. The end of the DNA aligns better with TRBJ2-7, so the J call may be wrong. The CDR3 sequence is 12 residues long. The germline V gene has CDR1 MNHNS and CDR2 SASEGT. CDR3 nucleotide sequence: TGTGCCAGCCGGACGATGACCTACGAGCAGTACTTC. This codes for CASRTMTYEQYF.

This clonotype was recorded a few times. The CDR3 DNA reads TGTGCCACCAGTGAGGGGCGGGGGGGGGCAGATACGCAGTATTTT. Protein product: CATSEGRGGADTQYF. The chain employs TRBV24-1 and TRBJ2-3; 9 positions match TRBD2. This CDR3 has 15 residues. Unmatched junction bases numbered 5, after V lost 4 bases and J lost 4 bases. Germline-derived CDR1 and CDR2 are KGHDR and SFDVKD.

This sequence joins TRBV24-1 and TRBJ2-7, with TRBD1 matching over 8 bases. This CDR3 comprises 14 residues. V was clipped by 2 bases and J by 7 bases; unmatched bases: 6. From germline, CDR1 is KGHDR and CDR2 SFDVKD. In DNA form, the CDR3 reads TGTGCCACCAGTGATTCCAGGGGGCGCGGGGAGCAGTACTTC. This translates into CATSDSRGRGEQYF.

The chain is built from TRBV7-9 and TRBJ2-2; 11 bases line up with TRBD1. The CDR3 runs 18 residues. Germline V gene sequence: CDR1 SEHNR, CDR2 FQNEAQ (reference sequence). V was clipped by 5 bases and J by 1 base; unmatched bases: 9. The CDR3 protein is CASSQFRTGGENTGELFF. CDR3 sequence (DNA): TGTGCCAGCAGCCAGTTCCGGACAGGGGGCGAGAACACCGGGGAGCTGTTTTTT.

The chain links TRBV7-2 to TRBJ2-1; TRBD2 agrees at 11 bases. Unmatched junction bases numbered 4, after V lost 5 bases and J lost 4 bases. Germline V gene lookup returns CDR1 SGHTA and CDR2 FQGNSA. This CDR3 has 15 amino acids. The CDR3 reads CASSKTSGVYNEQFF. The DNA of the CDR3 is TGTGCCAGCAGCAAGACTAGCGGGGTTTACAATGAGCAGTTCTTC. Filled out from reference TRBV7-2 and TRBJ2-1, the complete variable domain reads GAGVSQSPSNKVTEKGKDVELRCDPISGHTALYWYRQSLGQGLEFLIYFQGNSAPDKSGLPSDRFSAERTGGSVSTLTIQRTQQEDSAVYLCASSKTSGVYNEQFFGPGTRLTVL.

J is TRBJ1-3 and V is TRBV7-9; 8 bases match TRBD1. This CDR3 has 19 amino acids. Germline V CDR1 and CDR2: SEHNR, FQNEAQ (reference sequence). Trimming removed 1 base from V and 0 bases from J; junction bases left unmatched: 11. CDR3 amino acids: CASSLGRGDRPSSGNTIYF. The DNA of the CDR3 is TGTGCCAGCAGCTTAGGGCGTGGGGACAGGCCGAGCTCTGGAAACACCATATATTTT.

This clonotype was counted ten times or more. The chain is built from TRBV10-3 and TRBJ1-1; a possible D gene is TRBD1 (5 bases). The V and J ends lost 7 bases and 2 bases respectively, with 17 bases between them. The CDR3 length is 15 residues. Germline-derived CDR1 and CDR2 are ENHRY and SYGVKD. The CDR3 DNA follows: TGTGCCATCACCTCATCGGGACGGAGTAACACTGAAGCTTTCTTT. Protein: CAITSSGRSNTEAFF.

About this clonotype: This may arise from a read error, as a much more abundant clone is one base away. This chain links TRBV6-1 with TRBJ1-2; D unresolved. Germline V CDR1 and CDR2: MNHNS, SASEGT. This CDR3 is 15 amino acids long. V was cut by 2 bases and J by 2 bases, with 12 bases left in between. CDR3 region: CASSESSDQNYGYTF. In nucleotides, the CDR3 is TGTGCCAGCAGTGAATCGTCGGACCAAAACTATGGCTACACCTTC.

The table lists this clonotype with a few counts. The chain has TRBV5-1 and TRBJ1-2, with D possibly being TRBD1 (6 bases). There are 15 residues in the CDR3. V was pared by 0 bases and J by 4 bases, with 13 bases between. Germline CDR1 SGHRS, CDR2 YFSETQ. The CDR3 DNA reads TGCGCCAGCAGCTTGGCCACAGGGCCTGCCTATGGCTACACCTTC. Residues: CASSLATGPAYGYTF.

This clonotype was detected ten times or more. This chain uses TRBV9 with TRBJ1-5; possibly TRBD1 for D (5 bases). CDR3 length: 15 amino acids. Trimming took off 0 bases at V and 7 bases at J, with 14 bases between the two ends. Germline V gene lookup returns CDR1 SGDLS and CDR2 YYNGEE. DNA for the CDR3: TGTGCCAGCAGCGTAGCTGGAGACAGAGGACAGCCCCAGCATTTT. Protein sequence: CASSVAGDRGQPQHF.

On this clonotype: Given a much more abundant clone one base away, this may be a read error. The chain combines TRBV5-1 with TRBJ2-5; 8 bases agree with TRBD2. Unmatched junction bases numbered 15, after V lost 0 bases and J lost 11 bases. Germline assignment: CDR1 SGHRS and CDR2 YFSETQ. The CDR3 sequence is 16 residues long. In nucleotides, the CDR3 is TGCGCCAGCAGCTTGGAGGCCGGGGGGGCCTGGAATGAGCAGTACTTC. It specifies CASSLEAGGAWNEQYF. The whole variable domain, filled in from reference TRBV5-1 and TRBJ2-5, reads KAGVTQTPRYLIKTRGQQVTLSCSPISGHRSVSWYQQTPGQGLQFLFEYFSETQRNKGNFPGRFSGRQFSNSRSEMNVSTLELGDSALYLCASSLEAGGAWNEQYFGPGTRLLVL.

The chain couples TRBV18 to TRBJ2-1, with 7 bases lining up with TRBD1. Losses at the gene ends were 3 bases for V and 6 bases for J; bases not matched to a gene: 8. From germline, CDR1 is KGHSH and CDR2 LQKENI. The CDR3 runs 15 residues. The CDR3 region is CASSPRQGGGNEQFF. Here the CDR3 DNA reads TGTGCCAGCTCACCTAGACAGGGTGGGGGCAATGAGCAGTTCTTC.

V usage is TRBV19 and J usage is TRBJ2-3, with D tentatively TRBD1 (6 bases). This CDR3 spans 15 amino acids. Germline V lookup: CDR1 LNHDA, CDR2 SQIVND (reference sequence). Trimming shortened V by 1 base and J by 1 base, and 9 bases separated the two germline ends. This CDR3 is CASSIGDRRTDTQYF. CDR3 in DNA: TGTGCCAGTAGTATAGGCGACAGGCGCACAGATACGCAGTATTTT.